The 9 T cell receptor beta chains given below trace back to one sample, sequenced in a study of T cells in Graves' hyperthyroidism and ophthalmopathy. RNA transcripts gave rise to amplified TCR beta CDR3 regions. The primer set for the first-round RT-PCR of the TCR CDR3 was HTBI. TCRdb called the multiplex PCR reads again in MiXCR, with one record for every CDR3 protein. This table holds 400,000 to 600,000 distinct CDR3 sequences, roughly 16% found once. The sample consisted of blood. These receptors were obtained from a woman aged 25 to 39 with Graves' ophthalmopathy.

In this sample, this clonotype turned up many times. J is TRBJ2-5 and V is TRBV3-1; no clear D. Germline values: CDR1 LGHDT, CDR2 YNNKEL (reference sequence). The CDR3 has 14 amino acids. Between the trimmed V and J ends, which lost 1 base and 1 base, there was a span of 7 bases. In nucleotides, the CDR3 is TGTGCCAGCAGCCAAGGGGCTAGCCAAGAGACCCAGTACTTC. Residues: CASSQGASQETQYF.

The gene calls are TRBV6-2 or TRBV6-3 and TRBJ2-7, with D possibly matching TRBD2 (6 bases). CDR3 length: 14 amino acids. With 0 bases removed from V and 6 bases from J, the gap between germline ends came to 12 bases. CDR1 and CDR2 (germline): MNHEY, SVGEGT. The CDR3 reads CASSYSSGGAEQYF. In DNA, the CDR3 is TGTGCCAGCAGTTACTCTAGCGGAGGGGCCGAGCAGTACTTC.

This clonotype came up many times. V gene TRBV7-2 combines with J gene TRBJ2-7; 9 nucleotides line up with TRBD1. Looked up from germline, CDR1 is SGHTA and CDR2 is FQGNSA. Trimming removed 2 bases from V and 5 bases from J; junction bases left unmatched: 10. This CDR3 region has 16 residues. The CDR3 coding sequence is TGTGCCAGCAGCTTATACGGTCGGGACAGGGATGACGAGCAGTACTTC. Residues: CASSLYGRDRDDEQYF.

In this sample, this clonotype turned up many times. This chain joins TRBV28 and TRBJ1-2; D is ambiguous. Deletions cut 6 bases from V and 2 bases from J, with 7 bases between. The CDR3 runs 12 residues. In germline, CDR1 is MDHEN, CDR2 SYDVKM. DNA for the CDR3: TGTGCCAGCAGAGGTTCGAACTATGGCTACACCTTC. Translation: CASRGSNYGYTF.

This clonotype was counted ten times or more. The rearrangement links TRBV20-1 to TRBJ1-5; no clear D gene. Germline CDR1 reads DFQATT; CDR2 reads SNEGSKA (reference sequence). V was trimmed by 0 bases and J by 7 bases, leaving 10 bases between them. The CDR3 length is 13 residues. CDR3 nucleotides: TGCAGTGCTAGAGATGGTGGGAAGCAGCCCCAGCATTTT. Its protein product is CSARDGGKQPQHF.

The chain recombines TRBV6-4 with TRBJ1-2; TRBD1 might be the D (5 bases). The ends were cut back, 2 bases at V and 2 bases at J, with 15 bases in the middle. Germline CDR1 MRHNA, CDR2 SNTAGT. CDR3 length equals 16 residues. The CDR3 here is CASSDGPGRGNYGYTF. Written as DNA, the CDR3 is TGTGCCAGCAGTGACGGACCGGGACGGGGGAACTATGGCTACACCTTC.

This clonotype occurred many times. J is TRBJ2-3 and V is TRBV11-2, with D possibly TRBD1 on 6 matching bases. CDR1 is SGHAT, CDR2 FQNNGV, per germline. This CDR3 region has 17 residues. Trimming took off 0 bases at V and 1 base at J, with 14 bases between the two ends. The CDR3 spells CASSLDLWQGRTDTQYF. As DNA, the CDR3 is TGTGCCAGCAGCTTAGACTTGTGGCAGGGGCGCACAGATACGCAGTATTTT. The full variable domain, completed using reference TRBV11-2 and TRBJ2-3, is EAGVAQSPRYKIIEKRQSVAFWCNPISGHATLYWYQQILGQGPKLLIQFQNNGVVDDSQLPKDRFSAERLKGVDSTLKIQPAKLEDSAVYLCASSLDLWQGRTDTQYFGPGTRLTVL.

This chain uses TRBV4-3 with TRBJ2-3; 8 bases map to TRBD2. CDR1 is LGHNA and CDR2 is YSLEER in the germline V gene. CDR3 length: 17 residues. With V trimmed by 0 bases and J by 6 bases, 11 bases remained unmatched. CDR3 sequence (DNA): TGCGCCAGCAGCCAAGATTATGTGCCGGGAGGGCTCGATACGCAGTATTTT. Amino acids: CASSQDYVPGGLDTQYF.

A note on this clonotype: A much larger clone lies one base from this, so it may be a read error. This rearrangement joins TRBV20-1 to TRBJ2-5, with 7 nucleotides matching TRBD1. The CDR3 runs 12 residues. Germline CDR1 is DFQATT and CDR2 is SNEGSKA (reference sequence). Losses at the gene ends were 4 bases for V and 2 bases for J; bases not matched to a gene: 1. The CDR3 protein is CSAMDRQETQYF. CDR3 nucleotide sequence: TGCAGTGCTATGGACAGGCAAGAGACCCAGTACTTC.